These 3 T cell receptor beta chains were all obtained from the same sample, sequenced in a study of molecular identifiers for immune sequencing clone quantification. A single record per CDR3 protein comes from TCRdb applying MiXCR to the PCR reads. The table includes tens of thousands of distinct CDR3 sequences, roughly 25% detected once. The source material was naive CD8+ T cells from blood, with Jurkat cell RNA spiked in. Sample subset: FACS-sorted CD8+CD4-CCR7+CD45RA+ naive T cells. The receptors were sampled from a human donor in good health. Some libraries in this study had Jurkat cell RNA spiked in.

Only a few counts were recorded for this clonotype. J is TRBJ2-4 and V is TRBV5-6; D is unclear. Trimming pared 0 bases from V and 0 bases from J, leaving 7 bases between. Germline V gene sequence: CDR1 SGHDT, CDR2 YYEEEE. This CDR3 is built from 15 residues. CDR3 region: CASSLGASAKNIQYF. In DNA, the CDR3 is TGTGCCAGCAGCTTGGGGGCGTCAGCCAAAAACATTCAGTACTTC.

The table lists this clonotype with many counts. V is TRBV18 and J is TRBJ1-5; D gene unclear. The CDR3 contains 14 residues. Germline values: CDR1 KGHSH, CDR2 LQKENI. Trimming removed 0 bases at V and 7 bases at J, with 10 bases between. The CDR3 DNA is TGTGCCAGCTCACCACCGACCGCAAACCAGCCCCAGCATTTT. Residues: CASSPPTANQPQHF.

On this clonotype itself: Relative to the germline gene, one junction end is altered; a read error may explain this. The chain recombines TRBV4-3 with TRBJ2-2, with D perhaps given as TRBD1 or TRBD2 (5 bases each). The length of the CDR3 is 18 residues. Germline V gene sequence: CDR1 LGHNA, CDR2 YSLEER. CDR3 in amino acids: CASSPNAGTRANTGELIF. CDR3 nucleotides: TGCGCCAGCAGCCCGAACGCCGGGACGCGCGCGAACACCGGGGAGCTGATTTTT.